The next 16 T cell receptor beta chains were all read from a single sample in a study of cytomegalovirus exposure and HLA in healthy donors. PCR amplification relied on 60 Vbeta primers (plus 13 Jbeta primers). Generated by immunoSEQ multiplex PCR, the TCRdb table keeps only in-frame clones and is missing some. The data show 150,000 to 200,000 clones, with almost 80% seen just once and roughly 9.3% held by the top ten. Sequenced: PBMCs. These receptors were obtained from a man aged 18-30 years in good health and CMV-seropositive.

The V gene is TRBV7-9, the J gene TRBJ2-1; 14 positions agree with TRBD2. The CDR3 sequence is 15 residues long. The germline V gene encodes CDR1 SEHNR and CDR2 FQNEAQ (reference sequence). Germline trimming cut 5 bases from V and 6 bases from J; bases unmatched to any gene: 3. The CDR3: CASSPGLAGANEQFF. CDR3 DNA sequence: TGTGCCAGCAGCCCGGGACTAGCGGGAGCCAATGAGCAGTTCTTC.

This sequence joins TRBV10-3 and TRBJ2-1, with 14 bases matching TRBD2. The CDR3 covers 17 residues. Trimming removed 3 bases from V and 6 bases from J; junction bases left unmatched: 7. Per germline, CDR1 ENHRY and CDR2 SYGVKD. CDR3 DNA sequence: TGTGCCATCAGTGATCCCGGGGGGACTAGCGGGGGCAATGAGCAGTTCTTC. Its translation: CAISDPGGTSGGNEQFF.

The chain recombines TRBV7-2 with TRBJ1-1; D gene unclear. This CDR3 has 15 amino acids. The V end was cut by 3 bases, the J end by 1 base, with 12 bases between. Germline CDR1 and CDR2: SGHTA and FQGNSA. The CDR3 sequence: CASSFNLLPNTEAFF. CDR3 in DNA: TGTGCCAGCAGCTTTAACCTACTACCGAACACTGAAGCTTTCTTT.

V gene TRBV5-4 combines with J gene TRBJ2-5, with 9 bases fitting TRBD2. The J call may be wrong; the DNA end is better matched by TRBJ2-7. The CDR3 contains 15 residues. Germline V gene data show CDR1 as SGHNT and CDR2 as YYREEE (reference sequence). The CDR3 protein is CASSFRGGGASEQYF. In DNA, the CDR3 is TGTGCCAGCAGCTTCAGAGGCGGGGGGGCAAGCGAGCAGTACTTC.

The V and J genes are TRBV29-1 and TRBJ2-1; D is perhaps TRBD1 (5 bases). Deletions cut 7 bases from V and 0 bases from J, with 13 bases between. CDR3 size: 14 residues. The germline V gene encodes CDR1 SQVTM and CDR2 ANQGSEA. As DNA, the CDR3 is TGCAGCGCCCTCGGGCAGGGCTCCTACAATGAGCAGTTCTTC. This sequence encodes CSALGQGSYNEQFF.

V is TRBV13 and J is TRBJ2-2; 7 bases align to TRBD2. V lost 3 bases, J lost 7 bases, and 8 bases stayed unmatched. This CDR3 region has 15 residues. CDR1 PRHDT and CDR2 FYEKMQ come from the germline V gene (reference sequence). The CDR3 DNA reads TGTGCCAGCAGCTTCGGGGCGGGAGTGGTCGGGGAGCTGTTTTTT. Translation: CASSFGAGVVGELFF.

The chain recombines TRBV18 with TRBJ1-1, with TRBD1 matching over 7 bases. The V and J ends lost 6 bases and 3 bases, in that order; junction bases with no gene match: 13. Germline V gene sequence: CDR1 KGHSH, CDR2 LQKENI. CDR3 length: 16 residues. This CDR3 reads CASSGVLTGSDTEAFF. As DNA, the CDR3 is TGTGCCAGCTCTGGGGTTCTGACAGGGAGCGACACTGAAGCTTTCTTT.

The chain carries TRBV28 and TRBJ1-5; D perhaps matches TRBD1 (6 bases). Trimming pared 3 bases from V and 7 bases from J, leaving 13 bases between. Germline V lookup: CDR1 MDHEN, CDR2 SYDVKM. The CDR3 contains 14 residues. CDR3 sequence reads: CASSLRTGLQPQHF. CDR3 DNA sequence: TGTGCCAGCAGTTTGCGAACAGGGTTACAGCCCCAGCATTTT.

This clone has just one count. CDR3 in amino acids: CASSLGARTDTQYF. The CDR3 nucleotides are TGTGCCAGCAGCCTTGGAGCTCGCACAGATACGCAGTATTTT. The V gene is TRBV11-2, the J gene TRBJ2-3; the D is unclear. V lost 5 bases, J lost 1 base, and 10 bases lay in between. Germline V gene lookup returns CDR1 SGHAT and CDR2 FQNNGV. This CDR3 is 14 amino acids long.

CDR3 in amino acids: CASSQETGGTQYF. For the CDR3, the DNA is TGCGCCAGCAGCCAAGAAACAGGGGGGACCCAGTACTTC. The V gene is TRBV4-1, the J gene TRBJ2-5, with 8 positions matching TRBD1. Looked up from germline, CDR1 is MGHRA and CDR2 is YSYEKL. The CDR3 is made up of 13 amino acids. The V and J ends lost 0 bases and 7 bases, in that order; junction bases with no gene match: 1.

The chain is built from TRBV6-4 and TRBJ1-1; possible D gene TRBD1, 6 bases. The CDR3 sequence is 14 residues long. Trimming left V 6 bases short and J 3 bases short, with 14 bases between. Looked up from germline, CDR1 is MRHNA and CDR2 is SNTAGT. The DNA for the CDR3 is TGTGCCAGCAGGAATGGGAACAGGGACACTGAAGCTTTCTTT. It codes for CASRNGNRDTEAFF.

This chain links TRBV11-2 with TRBJ2-7; D is unresolved. There are 14 residues in the CDR3. The germline V and J ends were trimmed by 1 base and 6 bases, with 13 bases remaining between them. The V gene's germline CDR1 is SGHAT and CDR2 FQNNGV. The CDR3 nucleotides read TGTGCCAGCAGCTTAGTATTTAGCCGTCCCGAGCAGTACTTC. It codes for CASSLVFSRPEQYF.

The rearrangement joins TRBV5-6 to TRBJ1-4; 9 nucleotides align to TRBD1. V was pared by 3 bases and J by 6 bases, with 9 bases of the junction left unmatched. This CDR3 spans 16 amino acids. Germline values: CDR1 SGHDT, CDR2 YYEEEE. CDR3: CASSSGTGKLYEKLFF. In nucleotides, the CDR3 is TGTGCCAGCAGCTCGGGGACAGGGAAACTTTATGAAAAACTGTTTTTT.

This clone showed up just once. Likely a read error: the CDR3 ends without its conserved phenylalanine or tryptophan. V and J are TRBV6-5 and TRBJ1-6, with D possibly matching TRBD1 (6 bases). CDR1 and CDR2 from the germline V gene are MNHEY and SVGAGI. This CDR3 has 13 residues. V was pared by 7 bases and J by 4 bases, with 8 bases between. The CDR3, as DNA: TGTGCCAGCACAGGGGAGTATAATTCACCCCTCCACCTT. Its translation: CASTGEYNSPLHL.

The chain is built from TRBV11-2 and TRBJ2-7; 7 bases match TRBD1. Germline V lookup: CDR1 SGHAT, CDR2 FQNNGV. The V and J ends lost 1 base and 0 bases, in that order; junction bases with no gene match: 6. The CDR3 consists of 16 residues. The CDR3 reads CASSLGPGGYSYEQYF. The CDR3 DNA reads TGTGCCAGCAGCTTAGGCCCAGGGGGTTACTCCTACGAGCAGTACTTC. Using reference TRBV11-2 and TRBJ2-7 for the parts outside the CDR3, the full variable domain is EAGVAQSPRYKIIEKRQSVAFWCNPISGHATLYWYQQILGQGPKLLIQFQNNGVVDDSQLPKDRFSAERLKGVDSTLKIQPAKLEDSAVYLCASSLGPGGYSYEQYFGPGTRLTVT.

The J gene is TRBJ1-3, the V gene TRBV30; possibly TRBD1 for D (6 bases). V lost 5 bases to trimming and J lost 7 bases, with 18 bases between them. Germline CDR1 reads GTSNPN; CDR2 reads SVGIG (reference sequence). The CDR3 runs 14 residues. CDR3: CAWGSGQFLNTIYF. CDR3 in DNA: TGTGCCTGGGGTTCGGGACAATTCCTTAACACCATATATTTT.